This TCR beta chain originates from a study of graft-versus-host responses after intestinal transplantation. Note on this clone: Its antigen remains unknown.

Looked up from germline, CDR1 is MNHNS and CDR2 is SASEGT. With V trimmed by 6 bases and J by 7 bases, 1 base remained unmatched. CDR3 length: 12 residues. Produced via immunoSEQ multiplex PCR; TCRdb's table is partial and in-frame only. The repertoire includes around 110,000 clones, 90% of them detected once, and around 0.2% sits in the top ten. The genes are TRBV6-1 and TRBJ1-2; 11 bases align to TRBD1. Source: unstimulated CD4+ T cells sorted from spleen or lymph node cells, taken before intestinal transplant. The receptor's source is a human donor who received an intestinal transplant. The CDR3 here is CASRDRGLGYTF. Here the CDR3 DNA reads TGTGCCAGCAGGGACAGGGGGCTTGGCTACACCTTC.